Included here is one TCR beta chain sequence, with context. CDR3 length: 15 residues. Between the trimmed V and J ends, which lost 1 base and 5 bases, there was a span of 16 bases. Germline values: CDR1 SGHDT, CDR2 YYEEEE. This sample was taken from a study of T-cell reconstitution after alpha-beta-depleted transplantation in children. Preparation of the TCRbeta library used unique molecular identifiers. TCRdb independently ran MiXCR on the PCR reads; one entry per CDR3 protein. The repertoire holds roughly 400,000 distinct CDR3 sequences, around 20% seen once, with 3% to 4.5% in the top ten. The sequence derives from a human donor who donated a stem cell graft to a child with acute myeloid leukemia. The chain is built from TRBV5-6 and TRBJ2-7, with D possibly TRBD1 on 5 matching bases. The material was PBMCs from the stem cell graft donor, obtained from the stem cell graft. CDR3: CASSLNGQGVHEQYF. CDR3 coding DNA: TGTGCCAGCAGCTTGAATGGGCAGGGCGTCCACGAGCAGTACTTC.